One sample yielded the 14 T cell receptor beta chains listed below, sequenced in a study of T-cell reconstitution after alpha-beta-depleted transplantation in children. The authors prepared the TCRbeta library with unique molecular identifiers. TCRdb processed the PCR reads anew with MiXCR; each CDR3 protein has one entry. The data show about 250,000 distinct CDR3 sequences, under 30% seen once. The sample in question was PBMCs, mostly from graft donor cells, obtained 360 days after TCRalphabeta/CD19-depleted stem cell transplant. These TCRs come from a female patient aged 2 to 10 who had a stem cell transplant for congenital amegakaryocytic thrombocytopenia, so the T cells may come from the graft donor.

This clonotype has more than one count but fewer than ten. V and J are TRBV20-1 and TRBJ1-1, with TRBD1 matching 7 bases. The germline gives CDR1 DFQATT, CDR2 SNEGSKA (reference sequence). The CDR3 has 13 amino acids. Trimming at V came to 5 bases and at J to 6 bases, leaving 9 bases not matched to a gene. The CDR3 region has the DNA TGCAGTGCTGACCGAGACAGGGTTTCTGAAGCTTTCTTT. This encodes CSADRDRVSEAFF.

The CDR3 DNA follows: TGTGCCAGTAGTTTTCCTAGCGGGATGGAGTTCTTC. Translating gives CASSFPSGMEFF. V is TRBV19 and J is TRBJ2-1; 9 bases fit TRBD2. The CDR3 totals 12 residues. V trimming: 5 bases; J trimming: 14 bases; junction bases outside the gene matches: 7. Germline CDR1 and CDR2: LNHDA and SQIVND (reference sequence). Complete variable domain (other parts from reference TRBV19 and TRBJ2-1): DGGITQSPKYLFRKEGQNVTLSCEQNLNHDAMYWYRQDPGQGLRLIYYSQIVNDFQKGDIAEGYSVSREKKESFPLTVTSAQKNPTAFYLCASSFPSGMEFFGPGTRLTVL.

The gene calls are TRBV12-3 or TRBV12-4 and TRBJ2-6; 9 bases agree with TRBD1. The trim removed 5 bases at V and 4 bases at J, leaving 9 bases unmatched. The CDR3 loop spans 17 amino acids. The CDR3 nucleotides are TGTGCCAGCAGTCTTTGGCACAGGGGGCAAGGGGCCAACGTCCTGACTTTC. It specifies CASSLWHRGQGANVLTF.

Ten or more counts support this clonotype. The rearrangement joins TRBV5-1 to TRBJ2-4; tentatively, D is TRBD1 (6 bases). Germline CDR1 is SGHRS and CDR2 is YFSETQ. With 5 bases removed from V and 4 bases from J, the gap between germline ends came to 16 bases. There are 15 residues in the CDR3. The DNA of the CDR3 is TGCGCCAGCAGGTCGGACAGTCTGAGTAAAAACATTCAGTACTTC. This encodes CASRSDSLSKNIQYF. The full variable domain, its missing parts supplied by reference TRBV5-1 and TRBJ2-4, is KAGVTQTPRYLIKTRGQQVTLSCSPISGHRSVSWYQQTPGQGLQFLFEYFSETQRNKGNFPGRFSGRQFSNSRSEMNVSTLELGDSALYLCASRSDSLSKNIQYFGAGTRLSVL.

The gene calls are TRBV10-3 and TRBJ2-7; weak D call: TRBD2 (5 bases). V gave up 3 bases and J gave up 0 bases, with 15 bases separating them. The CDR3 contains 16 residues. Looked up from germline, CDR1 is ENHRY and CDR2 is SYGVKD. CDR3 sequence reads: CAISDSRGGYSYEQYF. CDR3 bases: TGTGCCATCAGTGACAGTCGGGGTGGATACTCCTACGAGCAGTACTTC.

With regard to this clonotype: At one end, the junction sequence differs from germline, possibly due to a read error. The chain carries TRBV20-1 and TRBJ2-3, with 7 bases matching TRBD2. The V gene's germline CDR1 is DFQATT and CDR2 SNEGSKA (reference sequence). The CDR3 has 16 residues. Written as DNA, the CDR3 is TGCAGTGCCAGAGGAGCGGGAAGGGGTGGCGCAGATACGCAGTATTTT. Protein: CSARGAGRGGADTQYF.

There are many counts of this clonotype. The chain combines TRBV12-3 or TRBV12-4 with TRBJ1-5; D not resolved. The CDR3 covers 14 residues. Trimming cost V 5 bases and J 1 base, with 9 bases left between them. The CDR3 protein is CASSPGRSNQPQHF. The CDR3 DNA is TGTGCCAGCAGTCCAGGTAGGAGCAATCAGCCCCAGCATTTT.

This clonotype was counted a few times. The V gene is TRBV28, the J gene TRBJ2-5, with TRBD1 matching 8 bases. The CDR3 is 14 residues long. The germline V gene has CDR1 MDHEN and CDR2 SYDVKM. V lost 5 bases, J lost 5 bases, and 7 bases stayed unmatched. CDR3 bases: TGTGCCAGCAGTCGACAGGGGAAGTCGGAGACCCAGTACTTC. Translated: CASSRQGKSETQYF.

This chain uses TRBV5-1 with TRBJ2-1; 8 positions agree with TRBD2. V dropped 4 bases and J dropped 8; count of bases not matched to a gene: 17. Germline CDR1 reads SGHRS; CDR2 reads YFSETQ. The CDR3 contains 17 residues. The CDR3 DNA reads as TGCGCCAGCAGCCCCGCTGAGGGACTAGGGTTTAGGGATGAGCAGTTCTTC. It translates to CASSPAEGLGFRDEQFF.

This clonotype was counted a few times. The V call is TRBV12-3 or TRBV12-4, the J call TRBJ2-3, with D maybe TRBD1 (6 bases). The V gene lost 4 bases and the J gene lost 0 bases, with 11 bases spanning the gap. The CDR3 totals 15 residues. The chain's CDR3 is CASSYYRASTDTQYF. The CDR3, as DNA: TGTGCCAGCAGTTATTACAGGGCTAGCACAGATACGCAGTATTTT.

The rearrangement links TRBV27 to TRBJ2-2; 7 bases match TRBD2. CDR1 and CDR2 from the germline V gene are MNHEY and SMNVEV (reference sequence). The CDR3 has 15 amino acids. Germline trimming cut 5 bases from V and 6 bases from J; bases unmatched to any gene: 9. CDR3 residues: CASSPLTSPPGELFF. DNA of the CDR3: TGTGCCAGCAGTCCACTGACTAGCCCCCCCGGGGAGCTGTTTTTT.

The chain uses TRBV11-1 and TRBJ2-5; TRBD2 is a possible D gene (6 bases). The CDR3 runs to 18 residues. Germline V lookup: CDR1 SGHAT, CDR2 FQDESV (reference sequence). V lost 7 bases to trimming and J lost 2 bases, with 26 bases between them. The CDR3 region has the DNA TGTGCCAGCAACAATTTTTGGCGGGACTCCAGCACTCAAGAGACCCAGTACTTC. It is translated as CASNNFWRDSSTQETQYF.

This clonotype has only a few counts. The J gene is TRBJ2-5, the V gene TRBV4-3; D is perhaps TRBD1 (6 bases). Germline CDR1 LGHNA, CDR2 YSLEER. There are 16 residues in the CDR3. V lost 1 base, J lost 3 bases, and 15 bases lay in between. CDR3 region: CASSQGVGTKKETQYF. DNA for the CDR3: TGCGCCAGCAGCCAAGGGGTAGGGACAAAGAAAGAGACCCAGTACTTC.

This sequence joins TRBV12-3 or TRBV12-4 and TRBJ2-7; D call uncertain. Deletions cut 8 bases from V and 6 bases from J, with 17 bases between. The CDR3 totals 13 residues. CDR3 sequence reads: CASGPGVTFEQYF. DNA for the CDR3: TGTGCCAGCGGACCTGGGGTGACCTTCGAGCAGTACTTC.